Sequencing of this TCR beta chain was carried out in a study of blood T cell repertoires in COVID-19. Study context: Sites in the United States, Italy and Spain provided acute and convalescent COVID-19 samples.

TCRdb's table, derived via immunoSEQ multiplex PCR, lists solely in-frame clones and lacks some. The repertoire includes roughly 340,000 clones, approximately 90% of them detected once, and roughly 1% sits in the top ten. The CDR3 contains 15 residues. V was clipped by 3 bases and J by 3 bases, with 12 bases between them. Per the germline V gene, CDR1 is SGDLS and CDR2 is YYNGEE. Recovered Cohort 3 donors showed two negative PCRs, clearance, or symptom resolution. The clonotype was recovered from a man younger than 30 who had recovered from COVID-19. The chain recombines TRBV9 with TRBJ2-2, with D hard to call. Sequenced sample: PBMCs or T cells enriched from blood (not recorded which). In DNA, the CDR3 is TGTGCCAGCAGCGCACTTCTCGGGTACACCGGGGAGCTGTTTTTT. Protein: CASSALLGYTGELFF.